This TCR beta chain came from a study of beta chain features in type 1 diabetes. With 0 bases clipped from V and 1 base from J, the junction kept 5 bases outside the gene matches. The germline gives CDR1 LGHNA, CDR2 YSLEER. This CDR3 is 18 amino acids long. Every bit of the isolated RNA underwent reverse transcription, so sequencing read expressed TCRB transcripts. Method: immunoSEQ multiplex PCR; TCRdb's copy keeps in-frame clones and lacks some. The table lists roughly 610,000 clones, roughly 15% of them singletons. The receptor comes from a man between 18 and 29 years old in good health. The source material was naive CD4+ T cells from blood. The chain uses TRBV4-3 and TRBJ2-5; 13 nucleotides line up with TRBD2. The CDR3 loop is CASSQELAGGGIQETQYF. CDR3 in DNA: TGCGCCAGCAGCCAAGAACTAGCGGGAGGGGGAATCCAAGAGACCCAGTACTTC.